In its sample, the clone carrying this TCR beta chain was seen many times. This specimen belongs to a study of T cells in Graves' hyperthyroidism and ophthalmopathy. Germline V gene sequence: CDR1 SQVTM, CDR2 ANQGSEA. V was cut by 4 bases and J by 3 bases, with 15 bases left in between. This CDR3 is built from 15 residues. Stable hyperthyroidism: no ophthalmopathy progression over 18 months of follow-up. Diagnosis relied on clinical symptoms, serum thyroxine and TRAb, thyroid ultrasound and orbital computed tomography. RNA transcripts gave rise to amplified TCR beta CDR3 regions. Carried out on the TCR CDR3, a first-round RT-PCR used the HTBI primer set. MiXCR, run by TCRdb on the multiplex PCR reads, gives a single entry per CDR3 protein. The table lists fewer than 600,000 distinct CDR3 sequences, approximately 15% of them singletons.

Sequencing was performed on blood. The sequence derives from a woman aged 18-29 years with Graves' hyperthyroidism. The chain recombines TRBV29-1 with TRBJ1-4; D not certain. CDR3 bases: TGCAGCGTTGCCGGCACACACCTTCCTAATGAAAAACTGTTTTTT. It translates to CSVAGTHLPNEKLFF.